Here is one T cell receptor beta chain with its context. What it binds is not known. MiXCR was run by TCRdb on the PCR reads, yielding one entry per CDR3 protein. The sample records about 18,000 distinct CDR3 sequences, just over 60% being singletons. The data were obtained in a study of vaccination and CD4 T cells after COVID-19. Study summary: The BNT162b2 or mRNA-1273 vaccine was given to participants in two doses. Timing of post-vaccine sample collection was a median 72 days after dose two, with a range of 14 to 241.

There are 14 residues in the CDR3. Losses at the gene ends were 5 bases for V and 1 base for J; bases not matched to a gene: 6. Looked up from germline, CDR1 is DFQATT and CDR2 is SNEGSKA (reference sequence). Whole-study results and caveats: Reactive clone data from convalescent patients indicated a median of about 86% appearing only post-vaccination.

The receptor's source is a human donor who had recovered from COVID-19. The chain carries TRBV20-1 and TRBJ2-3, with 7 bases aligning to TRBD1. The specimen was CD4+ T cells from blood, collected after SARS-CoV-2 vaccination. The CDR3 DNA reads as TGCAGTGCTCTTACCGGGACAGGCACAGATACGCAGTATTTT. Translation gives CSALTGTGTDTQYF.